This TCR beta chain was captured in a study of regulatory T cells in long-lasting Graves disease. Study-wide findings and caveats: A greater number of public clonotypes (around 2,700) was shared by persistent patients than by new patients (approximately 910).

Comment on this clonotype: Its antigen is not identified.

Time point of the sample: newly diagnosed GD, antithyroid drugs for less than 3 months. The TCR library was made from RNA extracted from PBMCs. The CDR3 consists of 13 residues. Germline V CDR1 and CDR2: LNHDA, SQIVND (reference sequence). Trimming took 3 bases from V and 3 from J, leaving 8 bases between them. iRepertoire HTBI primers and Arm-PCR of CDR3 regions built TCR beta libraries. TCRdb independently ran MiXCR on the multiplex PCR reads; one entry per CDR3 protein. The sample holds roughly 380,000 distinct CDR3 sequences; about 16% are singletons and the top ten take approximately 22%. The chain employs TRBV19 and TRBJ1-2; D not certain. This specimen was peripheral blood mononuclear cells (PBMCs), taken at new diagnosis, from a patient treated with antithyroid drugs. The receptor was derived from a female donor with Graves disease. The CDR3 bases are TGTGCCAGTAGTATTGCACGGGACTATGGCTACACCTTC. Protein sequence: CASSIARDYGYTF.